These 5 T cell receptor beta chains share one sample of origin, sequenced in a study of shared clonotypes between healthy human individuals. Repertoires were generated with immunoSEQ multiplex PCR, while TCRdb's copy carries only in-frame clones and drops some. The sample holds hundreds of thousands of clones; 90% to 96% are singletons and the top ten take approximately 0.062%. Sequenced material: naive CD4+ T cells sorted from blood. Documented subset: CD45RA+ positively selected. Receptor source: a woman aged 25 to 39 in good health.

The gene calls are TRBV18 and TRBJ1-1, with D unclear. Germline loops: CDR1 KGHSH, CDR2 LQKENI. CDR3 size: 15 residues. V was pared by 2 bases and J by 0 bases, with 10 bases between. CDR3 sequence reads: CASSPGRRMNTEAFF. The CDR3 nucleotides are TGTGCCAGCTCACCAGGTCGGAGAATGAACACTGAAGCTTTCTTT.

The table lists this clone with a count of one. The chain is built from TRBV5-4 and TRBJ2-1; 12 bases are a match to TRBD2. The CDR3 is 15 amino acids. Looked up from germline, CDR1 is SGHNT and CDR2 is YYREEE (reference sequence). Losses at the gene ends were 4 bases for V and 2 bases for J; bases not matched to a gene: 1. Here the CDR3 reads CASSLAGGAYNEQFF. In nucleotides, the CDR3 is TGTGCCAGCAGCCTAGCGGGAGGGGCCTACAATGAGCAGTTCTTC.

The chain employs TRBV6-1 and TRBJ1-1, with D unclear. Trimming removed 5 bases from V and 8 bases from J, with 15 bases in between. This CDR3 spans 13 amino acids. The germline gives CDR1 MNHNS, CDR2 SASEGT. The CDR3 DNA reads TGTGCCAGCAGTCACCCAACGGCGGTGGAAGCTTTCTTT. Its protein is CASSHPTAVEAFF.

The chain couples TRBV28 to TRBJ1-2; TRBD1 matches 12 bases. Germline CDR1 and CDR2: MDHEN and SYDVKM. CDR3 size: 13 residues. The J segment lost 8 bases and the V segment lost 8 bases, leaving 6 bases of the junction unmatched. CDR3 protein: CASQTGTGGGYTF. Here the CDR3 DNA reads TGTGCCAGCCAAACCGGGACAGGGGGCGGCTACACCTTC.

V and J are TRBV5-1 and TRBJ1-3; no definite D call. Trimming removed 4 bases at V and 0 bases at J, with 14 bases between. CDR1 is SGHRS and CDR2 is YFSETQ in the germline V gene. The CDR3 totals 16 residues. The CDR3 coding sequence is TGCGCCAGCAGCAATCGTGTGGGGAACTCTGGAAACACCATATATTTT. Protein sequence: CASSNRVGNSGNTIYF.